The 26 T cell receptor beta chains below all came from one sample that was sequenced in a study of radiotherapy plus CTLA-4 blockade in lung cancer. Assay: immunoSEQ multiplex PCR; the TCRdb copy retains only in-frame clones and omits some. The sample shows tens of thousands of clones, around 87% of them seen only once. The input for sequencing was peripheral blood, taken from a patient treated with radiotherapy plus ipilimumab. These TCRs come from a human donor with non-small cell lung cancer who had stable disease on radiotherapy plus ipilimumab.

This clone was seen just once. This sequence joins TRBV12-5 and TRBJ1-1, with D uncertain. Looked up from germline, CDR1 is LGHNT and CDR2 is FRNRAP. The V end was cut by 4 bases, the J end by 5 bases, with 8 bases between. The length of the CDR3 is 12 residues. This CDR3 is CASGWGMTEAFF. The CDR3 DNA is TGTGCTAGTGGTTGGGGTATGACTGAAGCTTTCTTT. The variable domain in full, with the rest retrieved from reference TRBV12-5 and TRBJ1-1, is DARVTQTPRHKVTEMGQEVTMRCQPILGHNTVFWYRQTMMQGLELLAYFRNRAPLDDSGMPKDRFSAEMPDATLATLKIQPSEPRDSAVYFCASGWGMTEAFFGQGTRLTVV.

This clone was detected only once. The chain has TRBV6-1 and TRBJ2-5; 11 nucleotides align to TRBD1. The V gene's germline CDR1 is MNHNS and CDR2 SASEGT. The CDR3 is 15 residues long. After removal of 4 bases from V and 5 bases from J, the junction contained 6 bases not matched to a gene. The CDR3 loop reads CASSVDRGRVETQYF. CDR3 sequence (DNA): TGTGCCAGCAGTGTGGACAGGGGGCGCGTGGAGACCCAGTACTTC.

The chain uses TRBV11-2 and TRBJ1-2, with 9 bases matching TRBD1. The J segment lost 2 bases and the V segment lost 4 bases, leaving 5 bases of the junction unmatched. This CDR3 has 15 amino acids. Looked up from germline, CDR1 is SGHAT and CDR2 is FQNNGV. In DNA, the CDR3 is TGTGCCAGCAGCTACGGGACAGGGAGAAACTATGGCTACACCTTC. Amino acid sequence: CASSYGTGRNYGYTF.

There are a few counts of this clone. This chain links TRBV21-1 with TRBJ2-3; TRBD1 is the table's D call and was not checked against the DNA. TRBV21-1 is reported as a pseudogene. This CDR3 spans 16 amino acids. In nucleotides, the CDR3 is TGTGCCAGCAGCACGGCGGACAGGGGTCGTAAAGATACGCAGTATTTT. This sequence encodes CASSTADRGRKDTQYF.

J is TRBJ1-5 and V is TRBV15; 7 bases match TRBD1. Germline V gene lookup returns CDR1 LNHNV and CDR2 YYDKDF (reference sequence). The ends lost 2 bases at V and 1 base at J; junction bases unmatched: 5. The length of the CDR3 is 16 residues. CDR3 sequence (DNA): TGTGCCACCAGCAGACCGGACAGGCTGAGCAATCAGCCCCAGCATTTT. Residues: CATSRPDRLSNQPQHF.

V usage is TRBV7-2 and J usage is TRBJ2-1, with D perhaps TRBD2 (7 bases). Trimming removed 1 base at V and 9 bases at J, with 13 bases between. Germline CDR1 SGHTA, CDR2 FQGNSA. The CDR3 is made up of 14 amino acids. CDR3 region: CASSLGQGGGEQFF. The CDR3 DNA follows: TGTGCCAGCAGCTTAGGACAAGGGGGGGGTGAGCAGTTCTTC.

The rearrangement links TRBV6-5 to TRBJ1-2; the D gene is possibly TRBD1 (5 bases). The length of the CDR3 is 14 residues. Per the germline V gene, CDR1 is MNHEY and CDR2 is SVGAGI. Trimming removed 6 bases at V and 8 bases at J, with 19 bases between. The CDR3 nucleotides read TGTGCCAGCAGAGGGGAAACGGATAGAGGAGGCTACACCTTC. Translated, it gives CASRGETDRGGYTF.

The V and J genes are TRBV6-6 and TRBJ2-3; 8 nucleotides align to TRBD2. The CDR3 length is 14 residues. CDR1 is MNHNY and CDR2 is SVGAGI in the germline V gene (reference sequence). This chain's CDR3 is CVIRAGGRTDTQYF. The CDR3 DNA reads TGTGTCATCCGGGCGGGAGGAAGAACAGATACGCAGTATTTT.

V is TRBV4-2 and J is TRBJ1-2, with D tentatively TRBD1 (5 bases). CDR1 and CDR2 from the germline V gene are LGHNA and YNFKEQ. V lost 0 bases and J 7 bases, leaving 15 bases between the germline ends. This CDR3 is built from 15 residues. Here the CDR3 DNA reads TGTGCCAGCAGCCAAGATTTTGGGGACGTCGGTGGCTACACCTTC. Amino acid sequence: CASSQDFGDVGGYTF.

CDR3 coding DNA: TGTGCCACCATTGGACAGGGGGCAACTAATGAAAAACTGTTTTTT. This encodes CATIGQGATNEKLFF. V and J are TRBV28 and TRBJ1-4; 10 nucleotides agree with TRBD1. With V trimmed by 10 bases and J by 0 bases, 5 bases remained unmatched. Germline V gene data show CDR1 as MDHEN and CDR2 as SYDVKM. This CDR3 contains 15 residues. Filled out from reference TRBV28 and TRBJ1-4, the complete variable domain reads DVKVTQSSRYLVKRTGEKVFLECVQDMDHENMFWYRQDPGLGLRLIYFSYDVKMKEKGDIPEGYSVSREKKERFSLILESASTNQTSMYLCATIGQGATNEKLFFGSGTQLSVL.

This chain connects TRBV4-1 to TRBJ2-7, with TRBD1 identical over 9 bases. Trimming at V came to 4 bases and at J to 5 bases, leaving 6 bases not matched to a gene. Germline assignment: CDR1 MGHRA and CDR2 YSYEKL. The CDR3 contains 14 residues. The CDR3 DNA reads TGCGCCAGCAGCCTCCGGGACAGGGACCACGAGCAGTACTTC. It translates to CASSLRDRDHEQYF.

The V call is TRBV28, the J call TRBJ1-2; no definite D call. Germline CDR1 MDHEN, CDR2 SYDVKM. Trimming pared 3 bases from V and 7 bases from J, leaving 9 bases between. CDR3 size: 12 residues. The CDR3: CASSFLAFGYTF. DNA for the CDR3: TGTGCCAGCAGTTTTCTCGCCTTTGGCTACACCTTC.

This chain uses TRBV2 with TRBJ2-3; 7 nucleotides line up with TRBD2. CDR3 length: 14 amino acids. V dropped 7 bases and J dropped 0; count of bases not matched to a gene: 4. Germline V gene data show CDR1 as SNHLY and CDR2 as FYNNEI. The CDR3 DNA follows: TGTGCCAGCATACTAGCGCAGAGCACAGATACGCAGTATTTT. Protein product: CASILAQSTDTQYF. Variable domain in full (rest from reference TRBV2 and TRBJ2-3): EPEVTQTPSHQVTQMGQEVILRCVPISNHLYFYWYRQILGQKVEFLVSFYNNEISEKSEIFDDQFSVERPDGSNFTLKIRSTKLEDSAMYFCASILAQSTDTQYFGPGTRLTVL.

The V call is TRBV9, the J call TRBJ1-1; the D is unclear. In germline, CDR1 is SGDLS, CDR2 YYNGEE. This CDR3 has 14 amino acids. Trimming removed 3 bases from V and 0 bases from J, with 9 bases in between. The CDR3 is CASSAWELNTEAFF. CDR3 coding DNA: TGTGCCAGCAGCGCCTGGGAGCTGAACACTGAAGCTTTCTTT.

This clone was seen only a few times. This sequence joins TRBV29-1 and TRBJ2-7, with D unclear. Trimming removed 2 bases from V and 2 bases from J, with 4 bases in between. Germline CDR1 and CDR2: SQVTM and ANQGSEA. The CDR3 covers 11 residues. The CDR3 DNA reads as TGCAGCGTTGAAAACGCCTACGAGCAGTACTTC. The encoded protein is CSVENAYEQYF.

This chain links TRBV9 with TRBJ1-6; possible D gene TRBD1, 6 bases. CDR1 and CDR2 from the germline V gene are SGDLS and YYNGEE. V was trimmed by 4 bases and J by 6 bases, leaving 11 bases between them. The CDR3 totals 14 residues. This chain's CDR3 is CASSPRGGNSPLHF. The CDR3 nucleotides read TGTGCCAGCAGCCCCAGGGGTGGTAATTCACCCCTCCACTTT.

The V and J genes are TRBV5-6 and TRBJ1-3; 7 bases line up with TRBD1. Germline V gene data show CDR1 as SGHDT and CDR2 as YYEEEE. V trimming: 0 bases; J trimming: 2 bases; junction bases outside the gene matches: 2. There are 15 residues in the CDR3. The CDR3: CASSLAGTAGNTIYF. The CDR3 DNA reads as TGTGCCAGCAGCTTGGCCGGGACAGCTGGAAACACCATATATTTT.

The chain has TRBV18 and TRBJ1-6, with TRBD1 matching 9 bases. CDR1 is KGHSH, CDR2 LQKENI, per germline. The V and J ends lost 4 bases and 9 bases, in that order; junction bases with no gene match: 7. This CDR3 comprises 15 residues. The CDR3 DNA reads as TGTGCCAGCTCACTTAAGGGACAGGGCACTTCACCCCTCCACTTT. Encoded protein: CASSLKGQGTSPLHF.

This chain connects TRBV19 to TRBJ1-1; D is uncertain. V shed 2 bases and J shed 6 bases, with 16 bases lying between them. The germline V gene encodes CDR1 LNHDA and CDR2 SQIVND (reference sequence). This CDR3 contains 15 residues. CDR3: CASSIYPDPRSEAFF. CDR3 nucleotides: TGTGCCAGTAGTATATACCCGGACCCGAGGTCTGAAGCTTTCTTT. Filled out from reference TRBV19 and TRBJ1-1, the complete variable domain reads DGGITQSPKYLFRKEGQNVTLSCEQNLNHDAMYWYRQDPGQGLRLIYYSQIVNDFQKGDIAEGYSVSREKKESFPLTVTSAQKNPTAFYLCASSIYPDPRSEAFFGQGTRLTVV.

The chain combines TRBV29-1 with TRBJ1-1, with 8 bases lining up with TRBD1. Germline assignment: CDR1 SQVTM and CDR2 ANQGSEA. After removal of 5 bases from V and 7 bases from J, the junction contained 6 bases not matched to a gene. This CDR3 contains 12 residues. The CDR3 loop reads CSVNRQGYEAFF. CDR3 bases: TGCAGCGTTAATCGACAGGGGTATGAAGCTTTCTTT.

This clone came up once. This chain links TRBV30 with TRBJ2-7; 11 bases map to TRBD2. The V segment lost 1 base and the J segment 6 bases; nucleotides outside the gene matches: 8. CDR1 GTSNPN and CDR2 SVGIG come from the germline V gene (reference sequence). The CDR3 length is 15 residues. The CDR3 loop reads CAWSAELAGASEQYF. The DNA of the CDR3 is TGTGCCTGGAGTGCAGAACTAGCGGGAGCTTCCGAGCAGTACTTC.

This sequence joins TRBV2 and TRBJ2-1; unclear D gene. The CDR3 loop spans 16 amino acids. CDR1 and CDR2 (germline): SNHLY, FYNNEI. The V gene lost 3 bases and the J gene lost 7 bases, with 19 bases spanning the gap. CDR3 residues: CASSDRERGIGNEQFF. CDR3 DNA sequence: TGTGCCAGCAGTGATAGGGAACGCGGCATAGGGAATGAGCAGTTCTTC. Drawing the rest from reference TRBV2 and TRBJ2-1, the complete variable domain is EPEVTQTPSHQVTQMGQEVILRCVPISNHLYFYWYRQILGQKVEFLVSFYNNEISEKSEIFDDQFSVERPDGSNFTLKIRSTKLEDSAMYFCASSDRERGIGNEQFFGPGTRLTVL.

The chain links TRBV9 to TRBJ1-2; TRBD1 might be the D (6 bases). This CDR3 contains 17 residues. Per the germline V gene, CDR1 is SGDLS and CDR2 is YYNGEE. The V end was cut by 0 bases, the J end by 5 bases, with 20 bases between. The DNA of the CDR3 is TGTGCCAGCAGCGTAGATAGGATGGGAAGGGGGGGGTATGGCTACACCTTC. Its protein is CASSVDRMGRGGYGYTF.

In DNA, the CDR3 is TGCGCCAGCAGCTTAAACGGGGGGACCTCCTACAATGAGCAGTTCTTC. Translation gives CASSLNGGTSYNEQFF. This chain connects TRBV5-1 to TRBJ2-1, with 7 bases that match TRBD2. The J segment lost 0 bases and the V segment lost 2 bases, leaving 5 bases of the junction unmatched. Germline V gene sequence: CDR1 SGHRS, CDR2 YFSETQ. The length of the CDR3 is 16 residues.

As regards this clone: Other DNA sequences from this sample encode an identical CDR3 as well. The genes are TRBV13 and TRBJ2-7, with D unclear. CDR1 is PRHDT, CDR2 FYEKMQ, per germline (reference sequence). Trimming removed 0 bases from V and 3 bases from J, with 3 bases in between. The CDR3 runs 12 residues. CDR3 bases: TGTGCCAGCAGCTTAGGTGGCTACGAGCAGTACTTC. The encoded protein is CASSLGGYEQYF.

The chain is built from TRBV2 and TRBJ2-3; TRBD2 matches 10 bases. Unmatched junction bases numbered 4, after V lost 0 bases and J lost 1 base. Germline V gene lookup returns CDR1 SNHLY and CDR2 FYNNEI. This CDR3 has 17 residues. The CDR3 bases are TGTGCCAGCAGTGAAGCGCGCCTAGCGGGGGGCACAGATACGCAGTATTTT. Amino acid sequence: CASSEARLAGGTDTQYF.